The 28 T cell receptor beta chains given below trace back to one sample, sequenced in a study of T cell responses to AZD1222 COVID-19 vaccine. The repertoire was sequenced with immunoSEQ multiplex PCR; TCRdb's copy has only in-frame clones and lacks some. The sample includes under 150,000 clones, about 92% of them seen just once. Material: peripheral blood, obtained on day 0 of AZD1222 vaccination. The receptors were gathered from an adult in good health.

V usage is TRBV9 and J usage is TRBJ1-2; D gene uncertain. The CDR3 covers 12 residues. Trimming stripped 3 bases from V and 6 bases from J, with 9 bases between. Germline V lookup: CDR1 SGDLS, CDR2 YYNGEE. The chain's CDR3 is CASSALGNGYTF. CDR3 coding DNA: TGTGCCAGCAGCGCTCTGGGGAATGGCTACACCTTC.

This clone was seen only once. DNA for the CDR3: TGTGCCAGCAGCGTGCCGACTAGCACAGATACGCAGTATTTT. Its translation: CASSVPTSTDTQYF. The V call is TRBV9, the J call TRBJ2-3; D is ambiguous. V lost 2 bases and J 0 bases, leaving 7 bases between the germline ends. There are 14 residues in the CDR3. From germline, CDR1 is SGDLS and CDR2 YYNGEE.

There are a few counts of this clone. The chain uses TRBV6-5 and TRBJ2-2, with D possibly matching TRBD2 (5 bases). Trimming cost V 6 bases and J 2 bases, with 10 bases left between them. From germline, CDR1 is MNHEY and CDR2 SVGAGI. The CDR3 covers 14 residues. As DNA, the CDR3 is TGTGCCAGCAGGGGAGACTACAACACCGGGGAGCTGTTTTTT. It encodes CASRGDYNTGELFF.

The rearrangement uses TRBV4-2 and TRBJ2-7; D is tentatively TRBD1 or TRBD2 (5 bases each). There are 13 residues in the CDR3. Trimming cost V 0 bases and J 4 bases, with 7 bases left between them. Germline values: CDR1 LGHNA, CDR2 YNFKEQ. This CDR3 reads CASSQDGAYEQYF. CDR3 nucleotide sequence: TGTGCCAGCAGCCAAGACGGGGCGTACGAGCAGTACTTC.

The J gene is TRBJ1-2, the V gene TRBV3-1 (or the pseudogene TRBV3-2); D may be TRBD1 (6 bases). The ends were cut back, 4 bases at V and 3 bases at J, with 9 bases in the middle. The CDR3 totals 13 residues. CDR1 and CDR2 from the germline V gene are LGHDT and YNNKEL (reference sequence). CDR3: CASSRGHDYGYTF. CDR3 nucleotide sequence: TGTGCCAGCAGCCGGGGACATGACTATGGCTACACCTTC.

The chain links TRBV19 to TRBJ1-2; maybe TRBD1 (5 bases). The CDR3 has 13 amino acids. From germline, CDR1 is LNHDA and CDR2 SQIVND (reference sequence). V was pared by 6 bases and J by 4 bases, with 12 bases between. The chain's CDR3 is CASSAQGSYGYTF. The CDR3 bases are TGTGCCAGTAGCGCCCAGGGAAGCTATGGCTACACCTTC.

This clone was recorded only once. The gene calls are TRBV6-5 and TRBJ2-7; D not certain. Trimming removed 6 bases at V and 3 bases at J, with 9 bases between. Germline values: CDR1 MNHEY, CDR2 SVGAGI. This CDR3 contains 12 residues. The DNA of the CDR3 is TGTGCCAGCAGCGACACGGGCTACGAGCAGTACTTC. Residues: CASSDTGYEQYF.

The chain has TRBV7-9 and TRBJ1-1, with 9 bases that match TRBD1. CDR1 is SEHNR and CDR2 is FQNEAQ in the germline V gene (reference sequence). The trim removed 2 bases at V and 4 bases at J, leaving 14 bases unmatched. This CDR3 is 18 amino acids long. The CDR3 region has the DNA TGTGCCAGCAGCTTATCCCGACAGGGGGTGTTGGAGGGCACTGAAGCTTTCTTT. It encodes CASSLSRQGVLEGTEAFF.

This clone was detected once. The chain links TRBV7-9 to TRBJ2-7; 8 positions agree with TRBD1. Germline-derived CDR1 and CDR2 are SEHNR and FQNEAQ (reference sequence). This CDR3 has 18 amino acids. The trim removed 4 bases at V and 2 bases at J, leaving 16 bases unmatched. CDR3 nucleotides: TGTGCCAGCAGCTCCCCTGCGCAGACAGGGGTGGCGGCCTACGAGCAGTACTTC. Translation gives CASSSPAQTGVAAYEQYF.

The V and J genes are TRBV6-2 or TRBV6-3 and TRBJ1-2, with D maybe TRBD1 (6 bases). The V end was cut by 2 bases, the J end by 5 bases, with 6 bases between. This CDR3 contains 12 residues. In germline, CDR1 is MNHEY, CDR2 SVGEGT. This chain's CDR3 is CASSYGTYGYTF. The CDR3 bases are TGTGCCAGCAGTTACGGGACATATGGCTACACCTTC.

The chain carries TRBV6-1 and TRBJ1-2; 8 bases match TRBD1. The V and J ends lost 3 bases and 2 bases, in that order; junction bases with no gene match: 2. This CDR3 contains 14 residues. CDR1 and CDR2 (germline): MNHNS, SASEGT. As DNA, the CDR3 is TGTGCCAGCAGTGACAGGGGGCGGAACTATGGCTACACCTTC. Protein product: CASSDRGRNYGYTF.

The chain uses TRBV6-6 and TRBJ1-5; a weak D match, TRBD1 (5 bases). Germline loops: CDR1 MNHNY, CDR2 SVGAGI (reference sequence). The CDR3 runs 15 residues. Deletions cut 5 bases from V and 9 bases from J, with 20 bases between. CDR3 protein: CASSNGGVNLRPQHF. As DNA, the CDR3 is TGTGCCAGCAGTAACGGAGGGGTGAACTTACGGCCCCAGCATTTT.

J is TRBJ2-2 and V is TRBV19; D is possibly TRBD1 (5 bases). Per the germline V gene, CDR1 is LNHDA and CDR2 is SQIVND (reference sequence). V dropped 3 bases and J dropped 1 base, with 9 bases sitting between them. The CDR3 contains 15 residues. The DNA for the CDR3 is TGTGCCAGTAGTATGAACGGACAGAACACCGGGGAGCTGTTTTTT. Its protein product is CASSMNGQNTGELFF.

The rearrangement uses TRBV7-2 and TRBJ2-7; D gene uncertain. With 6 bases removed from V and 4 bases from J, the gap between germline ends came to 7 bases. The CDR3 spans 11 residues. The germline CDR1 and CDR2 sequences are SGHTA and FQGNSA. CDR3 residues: CASRVRYEQYF. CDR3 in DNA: TGTGCCAGCAGGGTTCGGTACGAGCAGTACTTC.

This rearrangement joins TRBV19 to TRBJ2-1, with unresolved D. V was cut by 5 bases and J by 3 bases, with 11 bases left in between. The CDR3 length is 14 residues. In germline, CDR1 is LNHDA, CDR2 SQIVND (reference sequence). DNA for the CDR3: TGTGCCAGTAGTCCCCAAGCGCTCTACAATGAGCAGTTCTTC. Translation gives CASSPQALYNEQFF.

The CDR3 region has the DNA TGTGCCAGCAGTGAATTGGGGCTAAAGCAGTTCTTC. Residues: CASSELGLKQFF. The chain uses TRBV2 and TRBJ2-1; the D gene is possibly TRBD1 (5 bases). This CDR3 region has 12 residues. V was clipped by 2 bases and J by 11 bases, with 10 bases between them. Germline assignment: CDR1 SNHLY and CDR2 FYNNEI.

The chain's CDR3 is CASSLQHEKLFF. DNA of the CDR3: TGTGCCAGCAGCTTACAGCACGAAAAACTGTTTTTT. V and J are TRBV7-9 and TRBJ1-4, with D unclear. The CDR3 consists of 12 residues. CDR1 is SEHNR and CDR2 is FQNEAQ in the germline V gene (reference sequence). V gave up 2 bases and J gave up 8 bases, with 6 bases separating them.

CDR3 residues: CASGGGIQGNQPQHF. CDR3 in DNA: TGTGCTAGTGGGGGGGGGATACAGGGCAATCAGCCCCAGCATTTT. The J gene is TRBJ1-5, the V gene TRBV12-5; possibly TRBD1 for D (5 bases). V dropped 6 bases and J dropped 2 bases, with 14 bases sitting between them. Germline V lookup: CDR1 LGHNT, CDR2 FRNRAP. The CDR3 runs 15 residues.

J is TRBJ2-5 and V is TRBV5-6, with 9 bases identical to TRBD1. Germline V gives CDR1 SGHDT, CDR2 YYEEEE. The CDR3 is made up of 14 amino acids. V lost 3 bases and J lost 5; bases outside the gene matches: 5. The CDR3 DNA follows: TGTGCCAGCAGCTCCTCCGGGACAGGGGAGACCCAGTACTTC. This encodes CASSSSGTGETQYF.

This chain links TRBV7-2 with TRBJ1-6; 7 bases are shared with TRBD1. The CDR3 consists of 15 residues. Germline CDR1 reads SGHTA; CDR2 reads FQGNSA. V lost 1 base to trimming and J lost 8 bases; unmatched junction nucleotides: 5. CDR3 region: CASSLVFQGDSPLHF. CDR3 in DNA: TGTGCCAGCAGCTTAGTTTTCCAGGGGGATTCACCCCTCCACTTT.

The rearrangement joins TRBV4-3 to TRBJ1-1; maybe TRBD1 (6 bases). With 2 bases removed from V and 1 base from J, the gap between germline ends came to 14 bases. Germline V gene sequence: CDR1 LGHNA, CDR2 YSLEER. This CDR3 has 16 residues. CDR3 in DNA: TGCGCCAGCAGCCAACAGGACAGATTGGGGAACACTGAAGCTTTCTTT. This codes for CASSQQDRLGNTEAFF.

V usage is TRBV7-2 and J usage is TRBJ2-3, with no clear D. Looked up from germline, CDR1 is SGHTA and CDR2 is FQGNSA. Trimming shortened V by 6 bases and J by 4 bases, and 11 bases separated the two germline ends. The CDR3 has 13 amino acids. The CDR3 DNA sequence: TGTGCCAGCAGGCAGACTCAAGCAGATACGCAGTATTTT. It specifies CASRQTQADTQYF.

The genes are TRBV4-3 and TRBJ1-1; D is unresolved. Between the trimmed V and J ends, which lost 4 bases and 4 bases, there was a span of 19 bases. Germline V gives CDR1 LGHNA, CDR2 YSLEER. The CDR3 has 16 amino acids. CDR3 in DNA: TGCGCCAGCAGCCTTGCCCTGAGGGCACTGGGCACTGAAGCTTTCTTT. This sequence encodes CASSLALRALGTEAFF.

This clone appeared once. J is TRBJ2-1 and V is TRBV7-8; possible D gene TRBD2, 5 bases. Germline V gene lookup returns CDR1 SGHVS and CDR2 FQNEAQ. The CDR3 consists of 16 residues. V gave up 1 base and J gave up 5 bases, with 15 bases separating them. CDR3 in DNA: TGTGCCAGCAGCTTAGGTAATCTAGCAGGAGACAATGAGCAGTTCTTC. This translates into CASSLGNLAGDNEQFF.

The CDR3 region has the DNA TGCAGTGCTAGTGGGACAGGGGGCAACCAAGAGACCCAGTACTTC. This codes for CSASGTGGNQETQYF. V and J are TRBV20-1 and TRBJ2-5; 12 nucleotides line up with TRBD1. The CDR3 is 15 amino acids. With 3 bases clipped from V and 0 bases from J, the junction kept 2 bases outside the gene matches. The germline V gene encodes CDR1 DFQATT and CDR2 SNEGSKA (reference sequence).

The CDR3 protein is CASSRSAGDGYTF. The CDR3 nucleotides are TGTGCCAGCAGTCGAAGTGCCGGGGATGGCTACACCTTC. The chain combines TRBV7-2 with TRBJ1-2; no clear D gene. From germline, CDR1 is SGHTA and CDR2 FQGNSA. This CDR3 is built from 13 residues. V gave up 6 bases and J gave up 6 bases, with 14 bases separating them.

CDR3 sequence reads: CASSLLENTEAFF. In DNA, the CDR3 is TGTGCCAGCAGTTTGCTAGAGAACACTGAAGCTTTCTTT. The V and J genes are TRBV27 and TRBJ1-1; D gene uncertain. CDR3 length: 13 residues. Germline V gives CDR1 MNHEY, CDR2 SMNVEV (reference sequence). V was cut by 3 bases and J by 1 base, with 6 bases left in between.

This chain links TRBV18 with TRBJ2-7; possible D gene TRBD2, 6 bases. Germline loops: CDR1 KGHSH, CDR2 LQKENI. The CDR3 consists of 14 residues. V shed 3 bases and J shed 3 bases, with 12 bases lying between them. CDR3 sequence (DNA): TGTGCCAGCTCACCCGGGGGTCAGGGCTACGAGCAGTACTTC. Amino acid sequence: CASSPGGQGYEQYF.